This section outlines one T cell receptor (beta chain) sequence together with its context. This sample is drawn from a study of shared clonotypes between healthy human individuals. V was trimmed by 7 bases and J by 5 bases, leaving 11 bases between them. The V gene's germline CDR1 is SQVTM and CDR2 ANQGSEA. CDR3 length: 11 residues. Clones were sequenced by immunoSEQ multiplex PCR, and TCRdb holds only the in-frame ones, with some missing. The data show around 1,900,000 clones, 93% seen once. Cells designated naive CD8 were CD45RO-negative and were positively selected for CCR7, with terminally differentiated effector memory CD45RA+ cells excluded.

Sequenced input: naive CD8+ T cells from PBMCs. This TCR derives from a man between 18 and 29 years old in good health. Some clones in this sample may be carry-over from other donors' samples. The V gene is TRBV29-1, the J gene TRBJ1-2, with a tentative D call TRBD1 (5 bases). The CDR3 sequence: CSGGTVYGYTF. The CDR3, as DNA: TGCAGCGGTGGGACGGTATATGGCTACACCTTC.